A single sample gave rise to the 13 T cell receptor beta chains below, sequenced in a study of cytomegalovirus exposure and HLA in healthy donors. Primers for the PCR totalled 60 Vbeta and 13 Jbeta. Only in-frame clones appear in the TCRdb table, and some are missing; sequencing was by immunoSEQ multiplex PCR. Of about 190,000 clones listed, more than 75% are singletons. Material: PBMCs. Receptors originate from a man aged 30-40 years in good health and CMV-seronegative.

A note on this clone: An end of the junction does not agree with germline; a read error may underlie this. The V call is TRBV15, the J call TRBJ2-6; tentative D call: TRBD1 (5 bases). CDR1 is LNHNV and CDR2 is YYDKDF in the germline V gene (reference sequence). The CDR3 totals 15 residues. This chain's CDR3 is CATSRDRSGANGLTF. The CDR3 nucleotides read TGTGCCACCAGCAGAGATCGCTCTGGGGCCAACGGCCTGACTTTC.

V usage is TRBV4-3 and J usage is TRBJ2-2, with unresolved D. V was pared by 1 base and J by 6 bases, with 12 bases between. This CDR3 contains 15 residues. CDR1 is LGHNA and CDR2 is YSLEER in the germline V gene. The DNA of the CDR3 is TGCGCCAGCAGCCAAGGTTACCGACTCGCCGGGGAGCTGTTTTTT. Encoded protein: CASSQGYRLAGELFF.

The rearrangement uses TRBV6-6 and TRBJ2-5; D may be TRBD1 (5 bases). Looked up from germline, CDR1 is MNHNY and CDR2 is SVGAGI (reference sequence). The V end was cut by 2 bases, the J end by 7 bases, with 17 bases between. The CDR3 has 15 amino acids. This CDR3 reads CASSYREDKGVTQYF. In DNA form, the CDR3 reads TGTGCCAGCAGTTACCGAGAGGATAAAGGGGTGACCCAGTACTTC.

CDR3 amino acids: CASSLRGLNTEAFF. In nucleotides, the CDR3 is TGTGCCAGCAGTTTAAGGGGGCTGAACACTGAAGCTTTCTTT. The rearrangement links TRBV28 to TRBJ1-1, with TRBD1 matching over 7 bases. The CDR3 sequence is 14 residues long. After removal of 2 bases from V and 0 bases from J, the junction contained 0 bases not matched to a gene. Germline V gene data show CDR1 as MDHEN and CDR2 as SYDVKM.

The chain employs TRBV27 and TRBJ1-5, with TRBD1 identical over 7 bases. The V segment lost 5 bases and the J segment 9 bases; nucleotides outside the gene matches: 13. The germline V gene encodes CDR1 MNHEY and CDR2 SMNVEV (reference sequence). The CDR3 totals 15 residues. The CDR3 sequence is CASSSRAGGFRPQHF. The CDR3 nucleotides read TGTGCCAGCAGTAGCCGCGCAGGGGGTTTCAGGCCCCAGCATTTT.

This chain uses TRBV7-9 with TRBJ2-5; D not certain. Germline V gene lookup returns CDR1 SEHNR and CDR2 FQNEAQ (reference sequence). The CDR3 sequence is 13 residues long. The germline V and J ends were trimmed by 1 base and 7 bases, with 10 bases remaining between them. The CDR3 coding sequence is TGTGCCAGCAGCTTAGAGACATTGGGGACCCAGTACTTC. Translated: CASSLETLGTQYF.

This chain links TRBV18 with TRBJ2-3; 9 nucleotides match TRBD2. Trimming cost V 0 bases and J 4 bases; bases outside gene matches: 5. CDR1 and CDR2 (germline): KGHSH, LQKENI. The CDR3 extends over 16 amino acids. DNA of the CDR3: TGTGCCAGCTCACCACCGTATAGCGGGGGACCAGATACGCAGTATTTT. It is translated as CASSPPYSGGPDTQYF.

The chain couples TRBV19 to TRBJ1-5, with D maybe TRBD1 (6 bases). Trimming stripped 7 bases from V and 2 bases from J, with 18 bases between. Germline values: CDR1 LNHDA, CDR2 SQIVND (reference sequence). This CDR3 is built from 16 residues. CDR3 amino acids: CASTPPGGPGNQPQHF. The CDR3 DNA reads TGTGCCAGTACCCCCCCGGGGGGGCCTGGCAATCAGCCCCAGCATTTT.

This sequence joins TRBV19 and TRBJ2-7; 8 nucleotides line up with TRBD2. Per the germline V gene, CDR1 is LNHDA and CDR2 is SQIVND (reference sequence). The trim removed 4 bases at V and 7 bases at J, leaving 15 bases unmatched. The CDR3 sequence is 16 residues long. The CDR3 loop is CASSTSPGAGEREQYF. The CDR3 nucleotides read TGTGCCAGTAGTACCTCTCCGGGAGCGGGAGAGAGGGAGCAGTACTTC.

The rearrangement joins TRBV7-6 to TRBJ2-3, with TRBD1 matching 7 bases. The V gene end was trimmed by 3 bases and the J gene end by 4 bases; junction bases not matched to a gene: 4. The germline V gene encodes CDR1 SGHVS and CDR2 FNYEAQ. The CDR3 contains 14 residues. The CDR3 DNA is TGTGCCAGCAGCTTTCAGACAGGGTCAGATACGCAGTATTTT. Translating it yields CASSFQTGSDTQYF.

The chain couples TRBV13 to TRBJ2-1, with TRBD2 matching over 11 bases. V shed 6 bases, J shed 3 bases, and the junction held 10 bases outside the gene matches. The germline gives CDR1 PRHDT, CDR2 FYEKMQ (reference sequence). This CDR3 is 17 amino acids long. CDR3 loop: CASRPLPLAGGYNEQFF. Here the CDR3 DNA reads TGTGCCAGCAGACCCCTCCCCCTAGCGGGGGGCTACAATGAGCAGTTCTTC.

The V and J genes are TRBV5-1 and TRBJ2-7; 7 bases are a match to TRBD2. Germline V gene data show CDR1 as SGHRS and CDR2 as YFSETQ. The CDR3 spans 13 residues. Unmatched junction bases numbered 3, after V lost 3 bases and J lost 3 bases. CDR3 sequence (DNA): TGCGCCAGCAGCTCGGCGGGGGTCTACGAGCAGTACTTC. Translation: CASSSAGVYEQYF.

V usage is TRBV29-1 and J usage is TRBJ2-5; D is perhaps TRBD2 (6 bases). With the DNA end fitting TRBJ2-7 better, the J assignment may be wrong. The CDR3 extends over 13 amino acids. Germline assignment: CDR1 SQVTM and CDR2 ANQGSEA. Here the CDR3 reads CSVEGGEAYEQYF. The DNA for the CDR3 is TGCAGCGTTGAAGGGGGGGAGGCCTACGAGCAGTACTTC.